This TCR beta chain was sequenced in a study of T cell changes during pregnancy in multiple sclerosis. The germline V gene encodes CDR1 MDHEN and CDR2 SYDVKM. This CDR3 is built from 16 residues. Trimming pared 5 bases from V and 3 bases from J, leaving 20 bases between. Some clones are missing from TCRdb's copy, which holds only in-frame ones; the method was immunoSEQ multiplex PCR. This repertoire shows 20,000 to 30,000 clones, about 88% found once; its top ten account for more than 8.5%. The chain carries TRBV28 and TRBJ2-7; perhaps TRBD2 as D (5 bases). The TCR comes from a female donor in good health, enrolled as a control in a pregnancy study. This specimen was CD8+ T cells from peripheral blood mononuclear cells, taken in the third trimester of pregnancy. For the CDR3, the DNA is TGTGCCAGCAGTCCCCCGATAACTAGTTATCACTACGAGCAGTACTTC. Translating gives CASSPPITSYHYEQYF.